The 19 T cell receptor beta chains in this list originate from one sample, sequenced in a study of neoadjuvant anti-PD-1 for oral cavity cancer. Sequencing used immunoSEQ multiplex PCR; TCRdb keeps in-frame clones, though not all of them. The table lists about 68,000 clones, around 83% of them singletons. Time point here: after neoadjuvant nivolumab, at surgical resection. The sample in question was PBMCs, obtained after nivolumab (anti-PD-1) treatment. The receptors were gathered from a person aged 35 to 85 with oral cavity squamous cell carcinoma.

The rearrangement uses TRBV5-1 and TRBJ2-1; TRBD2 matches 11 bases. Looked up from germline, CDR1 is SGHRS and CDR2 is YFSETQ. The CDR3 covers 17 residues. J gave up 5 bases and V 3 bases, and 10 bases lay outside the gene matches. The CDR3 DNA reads TGCGCCAGCAGCTCGACCTGGGCACTAGCGGGGGACAATGAGCAGTTCTTC. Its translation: CASSSTWALAGDNEQFF.

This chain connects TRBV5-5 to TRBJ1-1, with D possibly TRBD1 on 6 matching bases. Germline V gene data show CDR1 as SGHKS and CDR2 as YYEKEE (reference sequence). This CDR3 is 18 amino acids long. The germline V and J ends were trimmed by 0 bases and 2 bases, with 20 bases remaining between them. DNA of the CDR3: TGTGCCAGCAGCTTGGGGCGGGGGGCAGGAGTGTTAAACACTGAAGCTTTCTTT. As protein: CASSLGRGAGVLNTEAFF.

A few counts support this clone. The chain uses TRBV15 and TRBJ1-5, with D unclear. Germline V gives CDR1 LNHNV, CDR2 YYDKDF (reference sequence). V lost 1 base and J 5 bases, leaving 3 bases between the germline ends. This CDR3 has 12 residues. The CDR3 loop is CATSRGDQPQHF. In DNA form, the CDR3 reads TGTGCCACCAGCAGAGGGGATCAGCCCCAGCATTTT.

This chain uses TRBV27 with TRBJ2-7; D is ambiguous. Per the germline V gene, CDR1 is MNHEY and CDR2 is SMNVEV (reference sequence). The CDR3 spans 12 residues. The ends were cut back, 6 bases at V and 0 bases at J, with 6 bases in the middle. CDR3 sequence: CASRESSYEQYF. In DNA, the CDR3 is TGTGCCAGCAGGGAGTCCTCCTACGAGCAGTACTTC.

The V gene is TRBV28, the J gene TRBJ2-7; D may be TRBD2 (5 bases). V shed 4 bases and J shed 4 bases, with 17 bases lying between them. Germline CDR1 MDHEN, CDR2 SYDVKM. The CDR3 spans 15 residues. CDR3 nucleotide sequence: TGTGCCAGCAGTTCGGACTGGGAGCTATTATACGAGCAGTACTTC. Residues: CASSSDWELLYEQYF.

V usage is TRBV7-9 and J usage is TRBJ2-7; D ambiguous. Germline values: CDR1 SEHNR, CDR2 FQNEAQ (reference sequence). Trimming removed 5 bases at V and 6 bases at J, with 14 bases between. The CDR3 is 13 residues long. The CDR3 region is CASSTLLGSEQYF. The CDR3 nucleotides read TGTGCCAGCAGCACCCTGCTTGGCTCCGAGCAGTACTTC. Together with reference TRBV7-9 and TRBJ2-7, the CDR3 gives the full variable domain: DTGVSQNPRHKITKRGQNVTFRCDPISEHNRLYWYRQTLGQGPEFLTYFQNEAQLEKSRLLSDRFSAERPKGSFSTLEIQRTEQGDSAMYLCASSTLLGSEQYFGPGTRLTVT.

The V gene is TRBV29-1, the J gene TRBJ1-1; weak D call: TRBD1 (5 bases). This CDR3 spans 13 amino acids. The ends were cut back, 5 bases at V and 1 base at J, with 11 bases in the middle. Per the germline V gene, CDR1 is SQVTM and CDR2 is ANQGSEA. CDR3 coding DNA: TGCAGCGTTTGGGACGATTGGAACACTGAAGCTTTCTTT. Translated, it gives CSVWDDWNTEAFF.

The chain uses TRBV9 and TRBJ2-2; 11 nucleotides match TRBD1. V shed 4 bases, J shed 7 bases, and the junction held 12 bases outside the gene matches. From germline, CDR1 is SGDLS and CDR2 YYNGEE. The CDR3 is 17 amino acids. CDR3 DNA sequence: TGTGCCAGCAGCCCCTCTTCCGGGACAGGGGGAATCGGGGAGCTGTTTTTT. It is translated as CASSPSSGTGGIGELFF.

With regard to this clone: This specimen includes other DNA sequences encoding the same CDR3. As DNA, the CDR3 is TGTGCCAGCAGCTTAGCGGGTGCACAAGAGACCCAGTACTTC. Its translation is CASSLAGAQETQYF. The chain employs TRBV5-4 and TRBJ2-5; D may be TRBD2 (6 bases). The CDR3 contains 14 residues. Germline V CDR1 and CDR2: SGHNT, YYREEE (reference sequence). Trimming left V 2 bases short and J 2 bases short, with 10 bases between.

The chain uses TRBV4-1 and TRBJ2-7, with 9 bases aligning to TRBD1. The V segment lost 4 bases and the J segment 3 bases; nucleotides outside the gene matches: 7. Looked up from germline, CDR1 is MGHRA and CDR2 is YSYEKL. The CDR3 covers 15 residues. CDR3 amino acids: CASSPQGTGYYEQYF. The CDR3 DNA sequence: TGCGCCAGCAGCCCCCAAGGGACAGGGTACTACGAGCAGTACTTC.

CDR3 bases: TGTGCCAGCAGTGACACCCCTTCTAGCGGGAGTCTCTACAATGAGCAGTTCTTC. The encoded protein is CASSDTPSSGSLYNEQFF. The V call is TRBV6-1, the J call TRBJ2-1; 10 nucleotides align to TRBD2. Per germline, CDR1 MNHNS and CDR2 SASEGT. The CDR3 is made up of 18 amino acids. After removal of 3 bases from V and 3 bases from J, the junction contained 11 bases not matched to a gene.

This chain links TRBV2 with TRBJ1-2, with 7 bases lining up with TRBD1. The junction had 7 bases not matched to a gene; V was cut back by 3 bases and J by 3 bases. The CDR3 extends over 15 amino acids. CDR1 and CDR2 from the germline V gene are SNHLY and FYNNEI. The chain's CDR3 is CASSDETGFDYGYTF. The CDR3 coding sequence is TGTGCCAGCAGTGACGAGACAGGGTTTGACTATGGCTACACCTTC.

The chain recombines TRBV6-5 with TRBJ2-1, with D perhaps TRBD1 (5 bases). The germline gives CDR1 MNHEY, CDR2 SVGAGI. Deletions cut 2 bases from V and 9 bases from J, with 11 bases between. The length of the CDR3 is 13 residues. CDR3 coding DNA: TGTGCCAGCAGTTACAAGCGCCAGGGTGAGCAGTTCTTC. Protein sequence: CASSYKRQGEQFF.

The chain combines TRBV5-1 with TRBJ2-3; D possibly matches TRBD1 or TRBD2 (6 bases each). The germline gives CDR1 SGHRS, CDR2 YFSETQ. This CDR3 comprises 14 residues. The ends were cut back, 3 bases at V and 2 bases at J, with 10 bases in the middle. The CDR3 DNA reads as TGCGCCAGCAGCTGGGGGGCCAACACAGATACGCAGTATTTT. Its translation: CASSWGANTDTQYF.

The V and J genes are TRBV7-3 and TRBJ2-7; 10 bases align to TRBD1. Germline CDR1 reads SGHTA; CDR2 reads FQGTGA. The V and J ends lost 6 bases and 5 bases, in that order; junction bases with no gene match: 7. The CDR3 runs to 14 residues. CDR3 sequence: CASRPGQGEDEQYF. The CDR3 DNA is TGTGCCAGCAGACCCGGACAGGGGGAGGACGAGCAGTACTTC.

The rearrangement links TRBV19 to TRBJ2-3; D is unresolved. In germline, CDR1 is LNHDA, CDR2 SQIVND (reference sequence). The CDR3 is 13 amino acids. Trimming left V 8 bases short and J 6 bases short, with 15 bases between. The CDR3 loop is CASGRGISDTQYF. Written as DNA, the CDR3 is TGTGCCAGTGGGCGTGGGATTAGCGATACGCAGTATTTT.

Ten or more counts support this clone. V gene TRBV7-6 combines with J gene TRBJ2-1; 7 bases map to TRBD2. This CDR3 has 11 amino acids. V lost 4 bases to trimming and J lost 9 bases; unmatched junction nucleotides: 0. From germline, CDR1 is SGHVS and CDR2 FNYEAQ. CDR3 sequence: CASSSGGEQFF. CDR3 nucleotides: TGTGCCAGCAGCTCGGGGGGTGAGCAGTTCTTC.

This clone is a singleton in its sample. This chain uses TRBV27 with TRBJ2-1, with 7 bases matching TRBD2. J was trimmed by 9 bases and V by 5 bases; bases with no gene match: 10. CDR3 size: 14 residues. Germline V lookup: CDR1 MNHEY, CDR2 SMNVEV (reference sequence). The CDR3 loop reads CASSPGTISGEQFF. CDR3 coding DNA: TGTGCCAGCAGTCCGGGGACTATCTCAGGTGAGCAGTTCTTC.

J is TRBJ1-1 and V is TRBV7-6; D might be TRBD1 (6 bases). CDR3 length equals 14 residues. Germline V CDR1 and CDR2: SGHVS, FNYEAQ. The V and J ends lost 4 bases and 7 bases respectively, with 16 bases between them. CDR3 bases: TGTGCCAGCAGCTCGACACAGGGTTCCGTTGAAGCTTTCTTT. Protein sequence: CASSSTQGSVEAFF.